This T cell receptor beta chain was identified during a study of monozygotic twins with inflammatory bowel disease. Germline lookup yields CDR1 SGHAT and CDR2 FQNNGV. This CDR3 has 14 residues. The TCR libraries each used total RNA (approximately 3,300 ng per library). One entry per CDR3 protein, without DNA, is what TCRdb gives after re-calling the 5' RACE reads. The sample holds 190,000 or so distinct CDR3 sequences. Collection yielded approximately 2.3 ml of blood per donor. The template was total RNA from whole blood, with no T cell sorting. The receptor was isolated from a human donor with ulcerative colitis or Crohn's disease, or a healthy co-twin of an affected twin (not recorded which). The specimen sequenced was blood. V is TRBV11-2 and J is TRBJ1-6. CDR3 protein: CASRLTSRPSGLHF.